These 25 T cell receptor beta chains came from one sample sequenced in a study of blood T cell repertoires in COVID-19. Produced via immunoSEQ multiplex PCR; TCRdb's table is partial and in-frame only. The profile shows 80,000 to 100,000 clones, 75% to 90% of them singletons. Sample: peripheral blood. These receptors came from a woman in her forties or fifties with active or convalescent COVID-19.

The rearrangement links TRBV29-1 to TRBJ1-3, with TRBD1 matching over 7 bases. Per germline, CDR1 SQVTM and CDR2 ANQGSEA. This CDR3 has 13 amino acids. The V and J ends lost 4 bases and 2 bases, in that order; junction bases with no gene match: 2. CDR3 nucleotides: TGCAGCGTTGTGACAGGGCCTGGAAACACCATATATTTT. Its protein is CSVVTGPGNTIYF.

The chain has TRBV6-1 and TRBJ1-5, with D maybe TRBD1 (5 bases). The CDR3 has 15 amino acids. Germline V CDR1 and CDR2: MNHNS, SASEGT. V lost 3 bases and J 5 bases, leaving 14 bases between the germline ends. The CDR3: CASSEAGGVYQPQHF. The CDR3 DNA reads as TGTGCCAGCAGTGAGGCGGGAGGGGTCTATCAGCCCCAGCATTTT.

This chain joins TRBV10-3 and TRBJ1-1; TRBD1 might be the D (6 bases). This CDR3 is 12 amino acids long. V was pared by 4 bases and J by 6 bases, with 9 bases between. Germline CDR1 ENHRY, CDR2 SYGVKD. The CDR3 coding sequence is TGTGCCATCAGTGCTAAGGGGGCTGAAGCTTTCTTT. This gives the protein CAISAKGAEAFF.

CDR3 amino acids: CASSQGERGPRYGYTF. The CDR3 nucleotides read TGCGCCAGCAGCCAAGGTGAAAGGGGTCCTCGTTATGGCTACACCTTC. The gene calls are TRBV4-1 and TRBJ1-2, with D perhaps matching TRBD1 (5 bases). V shed 1 base and J shed 5 bases, with 17 bases lying between them. Germline values: CDR1 MGHRA, CDR2 YSYEKL. CDR3 length: 16 residues.

This clone is judged medium-sized (0.01 to 0.1%). The genes are TRBV30 and TRBJ1-4, with D tentatively TRBD1 (6 bases). The CDR3 sequence is 13 residues long. The germline V and J ends were trimmed by 0 bases and 10 bases, with 12 bases remaining between them. From germline, CDR1 is GTSNPN and CDR2 SVGIG (reference sequence). The CDR3 region has the DNA TGTGCCTGGAGTGTATCAGGGGTGGGAAAACTGTTTTTT. The encoded protein is CAWSVSGVGKLFF.

This chain joins TRBV4-3 and TRBJ1-2, with 8 bases lining up with TRBD1. V dropped 1 base and J dropped 9; count of bases not matched to a gene: 13. This CDR3 region has 16 residues. Germline V gene data show CDR1 as LGHNA and CDR2 as YSLEER. The CDR3: CASSQATPRQGARYTF. CDR3 nucleotides: TGCGCCAGCAGCCAAGCCACTCCTAGGCAGGGGGCTCGCTACACCTTC.

The J gene is TRBJ1-2, the V gene TRBV10-2; 7 nucleotides agree with TRBD1. This CDR3 has 13 residues. The germline V gene has CDR1 WSHSY and CDR2 SAAADI. The V and J ends lost 3 bases and 8 bases, in that order; junction bases with no gene match: 6. CDR3 amino acids: CASSEWTGGGYTF. The CDR3 DNA reads as TGCGCCAGCAGTGAATGGACAGGCGGGGGCTACACCTTC.

The chain joins TRBV2 to TRBJ2-7, with unresolved D. Germline V gene sequence: CDR1 SNHLY, CDR2 FYNNEI. The CDR3 runs to 11 residues. The V end was cut by 4 bases, the J end by 3 bases, with 4 bases between. CDR3: CASSALYEQYF. The DNA of the CDR3 is TGTGCCAGCAGTGCCCTCTACGAGCAGTACTTC.

This chain connects TRBV27 to TRBJ2-1, with D tentatively TRBD2 (5 bases). Germline V gene sequence: CDR1 MNHEY, CDR2 SMNVEV (reference sequence). The CDR3 contains 15 residues. V was shortened by 2 bases and J by 0 bases, with 8 bases between the two germline ends. The CDR3 sequence: CASSLTGSSYNEQFF. The CDR3 nucleotides read TGTGCCAGCAGTTTAACGGGAAGCTCCTACAATGAGCAGTTCTTC.

The genes are TRBV5-5 and TRBJ2-7; TRBD2 is a possible D gene (6 bases). Germline V CDR1 and CDR2: SGHKS, YYEKEE (reference sequence). This CDR3 region has 15 residues. V lost 2 bases and J lost 2, with 14 bases in between. CDR3 sequence (DNA): TGTGCCAGCAGCTTTTATGCGGGACCCCCCTACGAGCAGTACTTC. It encodes CASSFYAGPPYEQYF.

The chain combines TRBV19 with TRBJ1-1; unclear D gene. Germline V gives CDR1 LNHDA, CDR2 SQIVND (reference sequence). The CDR3 is made up of 15 amino acids. The V end was cut by 5 bases, the J end by 1 base, with 14 bases between. As DNA, the CDR3 is TGTGCCAGTAGTCTGGGAGGCTCGGGGAACACTGAAGCTTTCTTT. Translating it yields CASSLGGSGNTEAFF.

About this clone itself: The same CDR3 is also encoded by other DNA sequences in this sample. The chain links TRBV9 to TRBJ1-1; D remains unclear. Deletions cut 2 bases from V and 2 bases from J, with 7 bases between. This CDR3 is built from 13 residues. Germline CDR1 is SGDLS and CDR2 is YYNGEE. CDR3 coding DNA: TGTGCCAGCAGCGTCAGCGGTAACACTGAAGCTTTCTTT. Its translation is CASSVSGNTEAFF.

The chain has TRBV3-1 (or the pseudogene TRBV3-2) and TRBJ2-3; TRBD2 is a possible D gene (7 bases). V was clipped by 5 bases and J by 5 bases, with 17 bases between them. CDR3 size: 15 residues. CDR1 and CDR2 from the germline V gene are LGHDT and YNNKEL (reference sequence). CDR3: CASSYLAGAIDTQYF. In DNA, the CDR3 is TGTGCCAGCAGCTACCTGGCGGGGGCCATAGATACGCAGTATTTT.

The chain has TRBV6-5 and TRBJ1-2, with unresolved D. V lost 0 bases to trimming and J lost 8 bases, with 7 bases between them. Germline V gene lookup returns CDR1 MNHEY and CDR2 SVGAGI. The CDR3 is 12 amino acids. Written as DNA, the CDR3 is TGTGCCAGCAGTTACTCGAGAGGGGGCTACACCTTC. Translation: CASSYSRGGYTF.

A single count supports this clone. J is TRBJ2-1 and V is TRBV5-1, with 7 bases that match TRBD2. CDR3 size: 16 residues. With 4 bases clipped from V and 7 bases from J, the junction kept 14 bases outside the gene matches. In germline, CDR1 is SGHRS, CDR2 YFSETQ. The CDR3 spells CASSPPGLRTGNEQFF. Written as DNA, the CDR3 is TGCGCCAGCAGCCCACCGGGACTACGGACGGGGAATGAGCAGTTCTTC.

Worth noting for this clone: The sample has other DNA sequences that encode this CDR3 too. This sequence joins TRBV7-2 and TRBJ2-3; no definite D call. This CDR3 contains 13 residues. From germline, CDR1 is SGHTA and CDR2 FQGNSA. Trimming removed 6 bases from V and 0 bases from J, with 7 bases in between. CDR3 region: CASRRGSTDTQYF. CDR3 in DNA: TGTGCCAGCAGACGCGGAAGCACAGATACGCAGTATTTT.

The chain is built from TRBV11-3 and TRBJ2-3, with D unresolved. Germline CDR1 reads SGHNT; CDR2 reads YENEEA. CDR3 length: 14 amino acids. V gave up 1 base and J gave up 2 bases, with 7 bases separating them. In nucleotides, the CDR3 is TGTGCCAGCAGCTTAGGGCAGTCCACAGATACGCAGTATTTT. It specifies CASSLGQSTDTQYF.

The chain combines TRBV11-2 with TRBJ2-2; D ambiguous. Germline V gives CDR1 SGHAT, CDR2 FQNNGV. Trimming pared 3 bases from V and 3 bases from J, leaving 11 bases between. The CDR3 length is 15 residues. CDR3: CASSLVSRYTGELFF. CDR3 coding DNA: TGTGCCAGCAGCTTGGTTAGCAGATACACCGGGGAGCTGTTTTTT. Looking up the rest from reference TRBV11-2 and TRBJ2-2 gives the full variable domain: EAGVAQSPRYKIIEKRQSVAFWCNPISGHATLYWYQQILGQGPKLLIQFQNNGVVDDSQLPKDRFSAERLKGVDSTLKIQPAKLEDSAVYLCASSLVSRYTGELFFGEGSRLTVL.

The V call is TRBV4-3, the J call TRBJ2-5; 9 nucleotides line up with TRBD2. Germline CDR1 reads LGHNA; CDR2 reads YSLEER. CDR3 size: 18 residues. The ends lost 0 bases at V and 2 bases at J; junction bases unmatched: 10. The CDR3 region has the DNA TGCGCCAGCAGCCAAGATTTGCTTAGCGGGGGCATACAAGAGACCCAGTACTTC. This sequence encodes CASSQDLLSGGIQETQYF.

CDR3 in amino acids: CASTLTGGTEAFF. DNA of the CDR3: TGTGCCAGCACCCTAACAGGGGGCACTGAAGCTTTCTTT. The chain couples TRBV12-3 or TRBV12-4 to TRBJ1-1; 8 bases agree with TRBD1. The J segment lost 4 bases and the V segment lost 7 bases, leaving 5 bases of the junction unmatched. This CDR3 has 13 residues.

V and J are TRBV6-6 and TRBJ2-7; 8 positions match TRBD1. The CDR3 runs 14 residues. V lost 2 bases to trimming and J lost 4 bases; unmatched junction nucleotides: 4. The germline V gene has CDR1 MNHNY and CDR2 SVGAGI (reference sequence). Written as DNA, the CDR3 is TGTGCCAGCAGTTACAGTACAGGGGGTTACGAGCAGTACTTC. It specifies CASSYSTGGYEQYF.

The CDR3 DNA reads TGTGCCAGCAGACCTACAGGGGGCTGGGATGAGCAGTTCTTC. It is translated as CASRPTGGWDEQFF. This chain uses TRBV6-6 with TRBJ2-1; 9 bases fit TRBD1. Germline loops: CDR1 MNHNY, CDR2 SVGAGI (reference sequence). The CDR3 extends over 14 amino acids. With V trimmed by 6 bases and J by 8 bases, 8 bases remained unmatched.

V gene TRBV24-1 combines with J gene TRBJ2-2; D may be TRBD1 (6 bases). V was pared by 3 bases and J by 6 bases, with 13 bases between. Germline CDR1 is KGHDR and CDR2 is SFDVKD. The CDR3 sequence is 15 residues long. CDR3 protein: CATSDPRQVSGELFF. CDR3 bases: TGTGCCACCAGTGATCCCAGACAGGTTTCCGGGGAGCTGTTTTTT.

The J gene is TRBJ2-1, the V gene TRBV29-1, with a weak D call TRBD2 (5 bases). Germline V gene data show CDR1 as SQVTM and CDR2 as ANQGSEA. The CDR3 contains 13 residues. V lost 6 bases and J lost 3, with 12 bases in between. This chain's CDR3 is CSVRGGDYNEQFF. Written as DNA, the CDR3 is TGCAGCGTCCGGGGTGGGGACTACAATGAGCAGTTCTTC.

This chain joins TRBV4-2 and TRBJ1-2; D ambiguous. Germline CDR1 LGHNA, CDR2 YNFKEQ. This CDR3 contains 13 residues. Trimming removed 1 base from V and 3 bases from J, with 6 bases in between. The CDR3 DNA reads as TGTGCCAGCAGCCAAGCGGGTTACTATGGCTACACCTTC. It codes for CASSQAGYYGYTF.